Each of the 13 T cell receptor beta chains below was sequenced from the same sample in a study of PD-1 blockade in classical Hodgkin lymphoma. Measured with immunoSEQ multiplex PCR; TCRdb has only the in-frame clones, and not every one. This sample carries around 26,000 clones, approximately 81% of them seen once, and the ten largest clones take around 20%. Every patient was affected by relapse after autologous stem cell transplantation, while exposure to brentuximab vedotin was not uniform. Sequencing was performed on peripheral blood mononuclear cells (PBMCs), taken before the second cycle of nivolumab. The receptors here all came from a human donor with classical Hodgkin lymphoma.

The chain carries TRBV2 and TRBJ2-3; 13 bases line up with TRBD2. CDR1 and CDR2 (germline): SNHLY, FYNNEI. This CDR3 comprises 14 residues. V trimming: 6 bases; J trimming: 6 bases; junction bases outside the gene matches: 3. In nucleotides, the CDR3 is TGTGCCAGCAGACTAGCGGGAGGGTCCGATACGCAGTATTTT. Translation: CASRLAGGSDTQYF.

The chain employs TRBV18 and TRBJ2-2, with 10 bases lining up with TRBD1. Trimming took 5 bases from V and 4 from J; bases not matched to a gene: 7. The CDR3 sequence is 16 residues long. CDR1 KGHSH and CDR2 LQKENI come from the germline V gene. The DNA of the CDR3 is TGTGCCAGCTCATCCCGACAGGGGGCAATCACCGGGGAGCTGTTTTTT. It translates to CASSSRQGAITGELFF.

This clone was observed a single time. The rearrangement uses TRBV5-1 and TRBJ2-3, with a weak D call TRBD1 (5 bases). The CDR3 has 15 residues. Trimming pared 0 bases from V and 4 bases from J, leaving 12 bases between. From germline, CDR1 is SGHRS and CDR2 YFSETQ. The CDR3 coding sequence is TGCGCCAGCAGCTTGGGGCAGGGAATCGCAGATACGCAGTATTTT. Protein product: CASSLGQGIADTQYF.

This clone is deemed medium-sized (0.01 to 0.1%). The chain has TRBV6-1 and TRBJ1-2, with a possible D match to TRBD1 (6 bases). The germline V and J ends were trimmed by 2 bases and 0 bases, with 10 bases remaining between them. The germline CDR1 and CDR2 sequences are MNHNS and SASEGT. CDR3 length equals 15 residues. In nucleotides, the CDR3 is TGTGCCAGCAGTGAAATAACAGGGACTAACTATGGCTACACCTTC. Amino acid sequence: CASSEITGTNYGYTF.

The V gene is TRBV2, the J gene TRBJ2-3; 9 nucleotides match TRBD2. In germline, CDR1 is SNHLY, CDR2 FYNNEI. The CDR3 totals 17 residues. J lost 2 bases, V lost 2 bases, and 8 bases had no gene match. The CDR3 region is CASSELSGRRDTDTQYF. The CDR3 DNA is TGTGCCAGCAGTGAATTAAGCGGGAGGAGGGACACAGATACGCAGTATTTT.

This rearrangement joins TRBV15 to TRBJ1-5; no definite D call. Trimming removed 0 bases at V and 0 bases at J, with 6 bases between. Germline V gene data show CDR1 as LNHNV and CDR2 as YYDKDF (reference sequence). CDR3 length: 15 amino acids. CDR3 sequence (DNA): TGTGCCACCAGCAGAGATTACGATAGCAATCAGCCCCAGCATTTT. It translates to CATSRDYDSNQPQHF.

This clone was seen a few times. This sequence joins TRBV7-8 and TRBJ1-1; D ambiguous. The germline V gene encodes CDR1 SGHVS and CDR2 FQNEAQ. The germline V and J ends were trimmed by 5 bases and 5 bases, with 9 bases remaining between them. The length of the CDR3 is 12 residues. CDR3 nucleotide sequence: TGTGCCAGCAGCGGGTTGGTGACTGAAGCTTTCTTT. Encoded protein: CASSGLVTEAFF. Together with reference TRBV7-8 and TRBJ1-1, the CDR3 gives the full variable domain: GAGVSQSPRYKVAKRGQDVALRCDPISGHVSLFWYQQALGQGPEFLTYFQNEAQLDKSGLPSDRFFAERPEGSVSTLKIQRTQQEDSAVYLCASSGLVTEAFFGQGTRLTVV.

J is TRBJ1-2 and V is TRBV7-2, with D possibly TRBD1 on 5 matching bases. CDR1 and CDR2 from the germline V gene are SGHTA and FQGNSA. V was cut by 5 bases and J by 3 bases, with 16 bases left in between. The CDR3 has 15 amino acids. CDR3 sequence (DNA): TGTGCCAGCAGCGACGGGACTCAAGAGTACTATGGCTACACCTTC. This encodes CASSDGTQEYYGYTF.

This chain joins TRBV29-1 and TRBJ1-2, with D perhaps TRBD1 (6 bases). Trimming took 4 bases from V and 4 from J, leaving 13 bases between them. This CDR3 is built from 13 residues. The germline CDR1 and CDR2 sequences are SQVTM and ANQGSEA. The chain's CDR3 is CSVGGGPFYGYTF. The CDR3 DNA sequence: TGCAGCGTTGGGGGGGGGCCCTTCTATGGCTACACCTTC.

The chain employs TRBV7-2 and TRBJ2-3, with TRBD2 matching 14 bases. The CDR3 contains 19 residues. Germline assignment: CDR1 SGHTA and CDR2 FQGNSA. V gave up 7 bases and J gave up 4 bases; unmatched junction bases: 16. The CDR3 bases are TGTGCCAGCACCAACCTTCGGGGGACTAGCGGGAGACCTTCAGATACGCAGTATTTT. Translating it yields CASTNLRGTSGRPSDTQYF.

The chain links TRBV5-1 to TRBJ2-2; D unclear. The CDR3 has 13 amino acids. V was shortened by 0 bases and J by 6 bases, with 6 bases between the two germline ends. Per germline, CDR1 SGHRS and CDR2 YFSETQ. The DNA of the CDR3 is TGCGCCAGCAGCTTGGAAGCCTCCGGGGAGCTGTTTTTT. Its protein product is CASSLEASGELFF.

The rearrangement links TRBV27 to TRBJ2-1; 13 bases match TRBD2. The CDR3 contains 17 residues. CDR1 MNHEY and CDR2 SMNVEV come from the germline V gene (reference sequence). J lost 9 bases, V lost 6 bases, and 14 bases had no gene match. This chain's CDR3 is CASRRPTLAGGHSEQFF. CDR3 bases: TGTGCCAGCAGAAGGCCAACACTAGCGGGAGGGCACTCTGAGCAGTTCTTC.

The chain employs TRBV30 and TRBJ1-5; 10 bases align to TRBD1. V lost 0 bases to trimming and J lost 7 bases; unmatched junction nucleotides: 6. The CDR3 covers 15 residues. CDR1 is GTSNPN, CDR2 SVGIG, per germline (reference sequence). For the CDR3, the DNA is TGTGCCTGGAGTGTACGACAGGGGGCGAAACAGCCCCAGCATTTT. Translating it yields CAWSVRQGAKQPQHF.